One and the same sample provided the 25 T cell receptor beta chains below, sequenced in a study of cytomegalovirus exposure and HLA in healthy donors. The PCR employed 60 Vbeta primers together with 13 Jbeta primers. The data were produced by immunoSEQ multiplex PCR, yet TCRdb's version contains in-frame clones alone and is incomplete. This sample has about 81,000 clones, with about 80% found just once. Sequencing input: PBMCs. These receptor sequences come from a man aged 50 to 60 in good health and CMV-seropositive.

The J gene is TRBJ2-1, the V gene TRBV30; TRBD1 agrees at 9 bases. CDR3 length: 18 amino acids. J lost 8 bases, V lost 2 bases, and 19 bases had no gene match. In germline, CDR1 is GTSNPN, CDR2 SVGIG (reference sequence). CDR3 coding DNA: TGTGCCTGGAGTTTGGACAGGGGCACAGGACACACAGGCTATGAGCAGTTCTTC. It specifies CAWSLDRGTGHTGYEQFF.

This clone was recorded a few times. This sequence joins TRBV9 and TRBJ2-1; TRBD1 matches at 10 bases. V shed 0 bases and J 6 bases; nucleotides not matched to a gene: 15. CDR3 size: 19 residues. CDR1 SGDLS and CDR2 YYNGEE come from the germline V gene. The CDR3 sequence: CASSVAVGDRGLLGNEQFF. Here the CDR3 DNA reads TGTGCCAGCAGCGTAGCTGTGGGGGACAGGGGTCTTTTAGGCAATGAGCAGTTCTTC.

The chain recombines TRBV7-9 with TRBJ2-3; TRBD1 might be the D (5 bases). The CDR3 covers 17 residues. From germline, CDR1 is SEHNR and CDR2 FQNEAQ (reference sequence). The ends were cut back, 3 bases at V and 4 bases at J, with 20 bases in the middle. The CDR3 region is CASSFGWGLGAADTQYF. CDR3 sequence (DNA): TGTGCCAGCAGCTTTGGTTGGGGCCTAGGGGCGGCAGATACGCAGTATTTT.

This clone was counted a few times. Different DNA sequences within this sample yield the same CDR3. This rearrangement joins TRBV5-1 to TRBJ2-3; D gene unclear. V dropped 0 bases and J dropped 6 bases, with 14 bases sitting between them. Germline V gene sequence: CDR1 SGHRS, CDR2 YFSETQ. This CDR3 is 15 amino acids long. The chain's CDR3 is CASSLAVFPSDTQYF. Written as DNA, the CDR3 is TGCGCCAGCAGCTTGGCAGTATTCCCCTCCGATACGCAGTATTTT. The full variable domain, with the rest looked up from reference TRBV5-1 and TRBJ2-3, is KAGVTQTPRYLIKTRGQQVTLSCSPISGHRSVSWYQQTPGQGLQFLFEYFSETQRNKGNFPGRFSGRQFSNSRSEMNVSTLELGDSALYLCASSLAVFPSDTQYFGPGTRLTVL.

Concerning this clone: A read error may account for a junction end that differs from germline. The chain employs TRBV7-9 and TRBJ1-2; D gene ambiguous. Germline V lookup: CDR1 SEHNR, CDR2 FQNEAQ (reference sequence). This CDR3 spans 15 amino acids. CDR3 amino acids: CSSSLGTALNYGYTF. CDR3 DNA sequence: TGTTCCAGCAGCTTAGGTACCGCGCTTAACTATGGCTACACCTTC.

This clone turned up a few times. V usage is TRBV7-9 and J usage is TRBJ2-6, with 7 bases fitting TRBD2. V lost 8 bases and J lost 4; bases outside the gene matches: 8. This CDR3 is built from 15 residues. Germline V gene data show CDR1 as SEHNR and CDR2 as FQNEAQ (reference sequence). This CDR3 reads CASAGRGSGANVLTF. The CDR3 DNA reads as TGTGCCAGCGCTGGGAGGGGTTCCGGGGCCAACGTCCTGACTTTC.

The rearrangement links TRBV7-2 to TRBJ2-7; 9 positions agree with TRBD2. V was pared by 1 base and J by 0 bases, with 10 bases of the junction left unmatched. Germline CDR1 and CDR2: SGHTA and FQGNSA. The CDR3 has 18 amino acids. The CDR3 spells CASSLGLAGRPSSYEQYF. As DNA, the CDR3 is TGTGCCAGCAGCTTAGGGCTAGCGGGGAGGCCTAGCTCCTACGAGCAGTACTTC. Looking up the rest from reference TRBV7-2 and TRBJ2-7 gives the full variable domain: GAGVSQSPSNKVTEKGKDVELRCDPISGHTALYWYRQSLGQGLEFLIYFQGNSAPDKSGLPSDRFSAERTGGSVSTLTIQRTQQEDSAVYLCASSLGLAGRPSSYEQYFGPGTRLTVT.

J is TRBJ2-3 and V is TRBV4-3, with a possible D match to TRBD2 (5 bases). This CDR3 is built from 13 residues. Germline loops: CDR1 LGHNA, CDR2 YSLEER. The ends were cut back, 4 bases at V and 6 bases at J, with 11 bases in the middle. In nucleotides, the CDR3 is TGCGCCAGCAGCCGAAGGACTGTGGATACGCAGTATTTT. Translating it yields CASSRRTVDTQYF.

The chain employs TRBV7-9 and TRBJ2-7; 9 bases match TRBD1. The length of the CDR3 is 16 residues. Trimming cost V 5 bases and J 3 bases; bases outside gene matches: 11. Per germline, CDR1 SEHNR and CDR2 FQNEAQ (reference sequence). The CDR3 DNA reads TGTGCCAGCAGCCTCTGGGGGACAGGGCGAGACTACGAGCAGTACTTC. Protein: CASSLWGTGRDYEQYF.

Only a few counts were recorded for this clone. The junction differs from germline at one of its ends, possibly a read error. The V call is TRBV6-5, the J call TRBJ2-6, with a weak D call TRBD1 (5 bases). The length of the CDR3 is 13 residues. The germline gives CDR1 MNHEY, CDR2 SVGAGI. CDR3 sequence reads: CASRYSGANGLTF. CDR3 nucleotides: TGTGCCAGCAGGTACTCTGGGGCCAACGGCCTGACTTTC.

In this sample, this clone turned up a few times. The chain uses TRBV4-1 and TRBJ1-2; D may be TRBD1 (6 bases). The V end lost 1 base, the J end lost 6 bases, and 12 bases lay between the germline ends. The CDR3 contains 14 residues. CDR1 and CDR2 (germline): MGHRA, YSYEKL. The CDR3 protein is CASSQVLGAHGYTF. Here the CDR3 DNA reads TGCGCCAGCAGCCAAGTATTGGGGGCGCATGGCTACACCTTC.

The chain joins TRBV14 to TRBJ2-7; no definite D call. Germline V gene sequence: CDR1 SGHDN, CDR2 FVKESK. Trimming removed 1 base from V and 0 bases from J, with 7 bases in between. There are 14 residues in the CDR3. The CDR3 DNA is TGTGCCAGCAGCCAAGTCAGAAGCTCCTACGAGCAGTACTTC. This sequence encodes CASSQVRSSYEQYF.

The V call is TRBV29-1, the J call TRBJ2-1, with TRBD2 identical over 13 bases. The germline V gene encodes CDR1 SQVTM and CDR2 ANQGSEA. V shed 3 bases and J 4 bases; nucleotides not matched to a gene: 6. The CDR3 contains 16 residues. Here the CDR3 DNA reads TGCAGCGTTGACGGACTAGCGGGAGCCCTTTACAATGAGCAGTTCTTC. This sequence encodes CSVDGLAGALYNEQFF.

This chain connects TRBV10-2 to TRBJ2-1; 10 positions match TRBD2. The V and J ends lost 8 bases and 8 bases, in that order; junction bases with no gene match: 15. The CDR3 has 16 amino acids. CDR1 is WSHSY and CDR2 is SAAADI in the germline V gene. The CDR3 DNA sequence: TGCGCCAGCCAAGGGTCCACTAGCGGGATTTTAGATGAGCAGTTCTTC. Protein product: CASQGSTSGILDEQFF.

The rearrangement uses TRBV19 and TRBJ2-7; no clear D. The CDR3 has 15 amino acids. Germline V lookup: CDR1 LNHDA, CDR2 SQIVND (reference sequence). Trimming took 3 bases from V and 4 from J, leaving 16 bases between them. CDR3 residues: CASSMSMVVGYEQYF. As DNA, the CDR3 is TGTGCCAGTAGTATGAGTATGGTAGTCGGTTACGAGCAGTACTTC.

This chain connects TRBV2 to TRBJ2-1, with D tentatively TRBD1 (5 bases). Between the trimmed V and J ends, which lost 5 bases and 3 bases, there was a span of 8 bases. The CDR3 is 13 amino acids. Per germline, CDR1 SNHLY and CDR2 FYNNEI. The CDR3 nucleotides are TGTGCCAGCAGTCAGGGATTCTACAATGAGCAGTTCTTC. Translated, it gives CASSQGFYNEQFF.

This chain links TRBV30 with TRBJ2-7; 8 bases line up with TRBD2. Trimming took 8 bases from V and 0 from J; bases not matched to a gene: 0. CDR1 and CDR2 from the germline V gene are GTSNPN and SVGIG (reference sequence). The CDR3 covers 11 residues. The CDR3 here is CAGTSSYEQYF. The CDR3 nucleotides are TGTGCCGGGACTAGCTCCTACGAGCAGTACTTC. The full variable domain, in which reference TRBV30 and TRBJ2-7 provide the parts outside the CDR3, is SQTIHQWPATLVQPVGSPLSLECTVEGTSNPNLYWYRQAAGRGLQLLFYSVGIGQISSEVPQNLSASRPQDRQFILSSKKLLLSDSGFYLCAGTSSYEQYFGPGTRLTVT.

This clone was detected only a few times. The V and J genes are TRBV25-1 and TRBJ1-6; 9 bases are a match to TRBD1. CDR1 MGHDK and CDR2 SYGVNS come from the germline V gene. CDR3 size: 14 residues. J was trimmed by 9 bases and V by 7 bases; bases with no gene match: 7. CDR3 amino acids: CASTGQGFSSPLHF. CDR3 DNA: TGTGCCAGCACGGGACAGGGTTTTTCTTCACCCCTCCACTTT.

With regard to this clone: One end of the junction does not line up with germline, which may come from a read error. The chain combines TRBV29-1 with TRBJ1-2, with no clear D. The germline gives CDR1 SQVTM, CDR2 ANQGSEA. The CDR3 is made up of 12 amino acids. The CDR3 loop reads CSVRTVNYDYTF. The CDR3 bases are TGCAGCGTTCGGACTGTGAACTATGACTACACCTTC.

The rearrangement links TRBV27 to TRBJ1-2; possible D gene TRBD1, 6 bases. Between the trimmed V and J ends, which lost 2 bases and 5 bases, there was a span of 18 bases. The CDR3 totals 16 residues. Germline-derived CDR1 and CDR2 are MNHEY and SMNVEV (reference sequence). The CDR3: CASSLSVEPGDYGYTF. The CDR3 nucleotides read TGTGCCAGCAGTTTAAGCGTAGAGCCAGGGGATTATGGCTACACCTTC.

This clone was found once. The sample has other DNA sequences that encode this CDR3 too. The J gene is TRBJ2-2, the V gene TRBV7-3, with a tentative D call TRBD2 (5 bases). Between the trimmed V and J ends, which lost 5 bases and 3 bases, there was a span of 19 bases. The CDR3 totals 17 residues. From germline, CDR1 is SGHTA and CDR2 FQGTGA. DNA for the CDR3: TGTGCCAGCAGCGACACGACCGGTAGACTACACACCGGGGAGCTGTTTTTT. It codes for CASSDTTGRLHTGELFF.

This clone was recorded only once. The chain links TRBV11-3 to TRBJ2-2; no reliable D call. The CDR3 consists of 15 residues. V shed 3 bases and J shed 2 bases, with 10 bases lying between them. Looked up from germline, CDR1 is SGHNT and CDR2 is YENEEA. The CDR3 protein is CASSLTGANTGELFF. CDR3 coding DNA: TGTGCCAGCAGCTTGACTGGCGCTAACACCGGGGAGCTGTTTTTT.

The chain carries TRBV5-1 and TRBJ2-7; TRBD2 matches at 8 bases. Per germline, CDR1 SGHRS and CDR2 YFSETQ. The CDR3 runs to 16 residues. With 2 bases clipped from V and 3 bases from J, the junction kept 10 bases outside the gene matches. The CDR3 reads CASSFYGRAQFYEQYF. The CDR3 DNA sequence: TGCGCCAGCAGCTTTTACGGGAGGGCCCAATTCTACGAGCAGTACTTC.

The rearrangement joins TRBV7-2 to TRBJ2-1, with 10 nucleotides matching TRBD2. V gave up 1 base and J gave up 3 bases; unmatched junction bases: 0. The CDR3 length is 15 residues. Germline V CDR1 and CDR2: SGHTA, FQGNSA. The CDR3, as DNA: TGTGCCAGCAGCTTAGTAGCGGGAGGCTACAATGAGCAGTTCTTC. It is translated as CASSLVAGGYNEQFF.

This chain joins TRBV14 and TRBJ2-3; 11 bases match TRBD2. Germline V gene data show CDR1 as SGHDN and CDR2 as FVKESK. The V segment lost 0 bases and the J segment 6 bases; nucleotides outside the gene matches: 14. This CDR3 has 19 amino acids. In DNA form, the CDR3 reads TGTGCCAGCAGCCAAGATGGAGTGGGACTAGCGGCCCGGGCGGATACGCAGTATTTT. Its protein product is CASSQDGVGLAARADTQYF.